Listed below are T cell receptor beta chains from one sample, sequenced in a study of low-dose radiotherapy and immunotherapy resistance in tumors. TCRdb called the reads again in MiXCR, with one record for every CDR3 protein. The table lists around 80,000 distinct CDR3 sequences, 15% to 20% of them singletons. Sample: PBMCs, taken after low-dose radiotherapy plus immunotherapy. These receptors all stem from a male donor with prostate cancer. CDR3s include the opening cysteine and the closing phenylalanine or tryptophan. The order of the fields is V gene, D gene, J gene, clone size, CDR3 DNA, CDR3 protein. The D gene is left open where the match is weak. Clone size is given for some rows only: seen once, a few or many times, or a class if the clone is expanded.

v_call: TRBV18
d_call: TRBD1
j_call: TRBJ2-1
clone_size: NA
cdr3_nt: TGTGCCAGCTCACCGGGGCAGGGGGAATACAATGAGCAGTTCTTC
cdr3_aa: CASSPGQGEYNEQFF

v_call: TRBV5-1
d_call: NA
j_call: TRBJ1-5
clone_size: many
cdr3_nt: TGCGCCAGCAGCTTGGAGGGATTGCCTCAGCCCCAGCATTTT
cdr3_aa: CASSLEGLPQPQHF

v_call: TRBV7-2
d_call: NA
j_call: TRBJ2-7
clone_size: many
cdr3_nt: TGTGCCAGCAGCTTAGCTCGAATAGCCGACGAGCAGTACTTC
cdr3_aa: CASSLARIADEQYF

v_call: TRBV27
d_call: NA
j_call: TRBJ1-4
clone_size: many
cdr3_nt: TGTGCCAGCAGTCGTAGGTCAAACGGTAATGAAAAACTGTTTTTT
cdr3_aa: CASSRRSNGNEKLFF

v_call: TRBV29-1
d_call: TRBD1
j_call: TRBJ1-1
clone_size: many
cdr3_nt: TGCAGCGCACTAAAGGGGGCGCGGGCGAACACTGAAGCTTTCTTT
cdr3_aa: CSALKGARANTEAFF

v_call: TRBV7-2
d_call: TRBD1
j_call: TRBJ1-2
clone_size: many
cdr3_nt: TGTGCCAGCAGCTTCACAGGGGACTATGGCTACACCTTC
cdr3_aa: CASSFTGDYGYTF

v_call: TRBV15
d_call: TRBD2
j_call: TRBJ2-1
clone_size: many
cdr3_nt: TGTGCCACCAGCAGCCGTTTAACGGGACTAGCGGGAGGGGTCAATGAGCAGTTCTTC
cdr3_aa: CATSSRLTGLAGGVNEQFF

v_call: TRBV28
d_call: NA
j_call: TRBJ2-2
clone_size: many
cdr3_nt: TGTGCCAGCATAAGCGGCGGAGTCTATTCGAACACCGGGGAGCTGTTTTTT
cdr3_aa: CASISGGVYSNTGELFF

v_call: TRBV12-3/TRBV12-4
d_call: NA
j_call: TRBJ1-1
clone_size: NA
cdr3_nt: TGTGCCAGCAGTTTTGTTTCGAACACTGAAGCTTTCTTT
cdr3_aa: CASSFVSNTEAFF

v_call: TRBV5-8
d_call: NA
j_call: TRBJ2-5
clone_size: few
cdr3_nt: TGTGCCAGCAGCTTGGAGGGCAGCAACCAAGAGACCCAGTACTTC
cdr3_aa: CASSLEGSNQETQYF

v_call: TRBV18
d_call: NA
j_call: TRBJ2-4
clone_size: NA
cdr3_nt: TGTGCCAGCTTTAACCTCGGCGCTAACATTCAGTACTTC
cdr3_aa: CASFNLGANIQYF

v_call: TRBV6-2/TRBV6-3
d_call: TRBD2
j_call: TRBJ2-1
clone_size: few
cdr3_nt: TGTGCCAGCAGTTATCTTTCCCTAGCGGGAGTAGGAAACGTCTACAATGAGCAGTTCTTC
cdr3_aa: CASSYLSLAGVGNVYNEQFF

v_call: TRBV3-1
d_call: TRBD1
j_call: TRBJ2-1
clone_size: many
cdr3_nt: TGTGCCAGCAGCCCGGGGGACAGGCTAACCCTCAATGAGCAGTTCTTC
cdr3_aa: CASSPGDRLTLNEQFF

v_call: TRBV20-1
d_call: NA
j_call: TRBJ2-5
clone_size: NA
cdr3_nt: TGCAGTGCTAGAGATCAGGGTTTAGGGACCCAGTACTTC
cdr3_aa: CSARDQGLGTQYF

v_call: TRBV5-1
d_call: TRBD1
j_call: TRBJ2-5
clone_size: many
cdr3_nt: TGCGCCAGCAGCTTGACAGGGGGCTTACAAGAGACCCAGTACTTC
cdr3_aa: CASSLTGGLQETQYF

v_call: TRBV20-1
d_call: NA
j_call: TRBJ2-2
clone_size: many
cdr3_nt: TGCAGTGCCATCAACACCGGGGAGCTGTTTTTT
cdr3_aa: CSAINTGELFF

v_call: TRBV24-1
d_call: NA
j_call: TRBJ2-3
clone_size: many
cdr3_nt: TGTGCCACCAGTGATACTAGGGAAACAACGACAGATACGCAGTATTTT
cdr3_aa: CATSDTRETTTDTQYF

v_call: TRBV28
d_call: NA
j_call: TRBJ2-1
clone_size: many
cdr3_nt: TGTGCCAGCAGAAGAGCTGGGAGCTCCTACAATGAGCAGTTCTTC
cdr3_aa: CASRRAGSSYNEQFF

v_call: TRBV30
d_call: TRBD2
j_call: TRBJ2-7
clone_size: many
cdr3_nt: TGTGCCTGGAGTTATAGCGGGAGTTCCTACGAGCAGTACTTC
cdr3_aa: CAWSYSGSSYEQYF

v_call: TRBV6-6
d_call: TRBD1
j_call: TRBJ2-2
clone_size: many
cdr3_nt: TGTGCCAGCAGTCGACGGACAGGAGGCGGGGAGCTGTTTTTT
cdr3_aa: CASSRRTGGGELFF

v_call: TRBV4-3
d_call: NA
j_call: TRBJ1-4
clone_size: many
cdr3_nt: TGCGCCAGCAGCCAAGGCCTTACAACAACTAATGAAAAACTGTTTTTT
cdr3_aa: CASSQGLTTTNEKLFF

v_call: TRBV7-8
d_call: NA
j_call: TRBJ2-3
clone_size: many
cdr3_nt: TGTGCCAGCAGCTTAGATTCTTCTAGCGCAGGCACAGATACGCAGTATTTT
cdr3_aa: CASSLDSSSAGTDTQYF

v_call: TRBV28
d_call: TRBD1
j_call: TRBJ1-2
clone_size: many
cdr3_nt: TGTGCCAGCAGTCCGGGACAGGGGGCCTATGGCTACACCTTC
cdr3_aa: CASSPGQGAYGYTF